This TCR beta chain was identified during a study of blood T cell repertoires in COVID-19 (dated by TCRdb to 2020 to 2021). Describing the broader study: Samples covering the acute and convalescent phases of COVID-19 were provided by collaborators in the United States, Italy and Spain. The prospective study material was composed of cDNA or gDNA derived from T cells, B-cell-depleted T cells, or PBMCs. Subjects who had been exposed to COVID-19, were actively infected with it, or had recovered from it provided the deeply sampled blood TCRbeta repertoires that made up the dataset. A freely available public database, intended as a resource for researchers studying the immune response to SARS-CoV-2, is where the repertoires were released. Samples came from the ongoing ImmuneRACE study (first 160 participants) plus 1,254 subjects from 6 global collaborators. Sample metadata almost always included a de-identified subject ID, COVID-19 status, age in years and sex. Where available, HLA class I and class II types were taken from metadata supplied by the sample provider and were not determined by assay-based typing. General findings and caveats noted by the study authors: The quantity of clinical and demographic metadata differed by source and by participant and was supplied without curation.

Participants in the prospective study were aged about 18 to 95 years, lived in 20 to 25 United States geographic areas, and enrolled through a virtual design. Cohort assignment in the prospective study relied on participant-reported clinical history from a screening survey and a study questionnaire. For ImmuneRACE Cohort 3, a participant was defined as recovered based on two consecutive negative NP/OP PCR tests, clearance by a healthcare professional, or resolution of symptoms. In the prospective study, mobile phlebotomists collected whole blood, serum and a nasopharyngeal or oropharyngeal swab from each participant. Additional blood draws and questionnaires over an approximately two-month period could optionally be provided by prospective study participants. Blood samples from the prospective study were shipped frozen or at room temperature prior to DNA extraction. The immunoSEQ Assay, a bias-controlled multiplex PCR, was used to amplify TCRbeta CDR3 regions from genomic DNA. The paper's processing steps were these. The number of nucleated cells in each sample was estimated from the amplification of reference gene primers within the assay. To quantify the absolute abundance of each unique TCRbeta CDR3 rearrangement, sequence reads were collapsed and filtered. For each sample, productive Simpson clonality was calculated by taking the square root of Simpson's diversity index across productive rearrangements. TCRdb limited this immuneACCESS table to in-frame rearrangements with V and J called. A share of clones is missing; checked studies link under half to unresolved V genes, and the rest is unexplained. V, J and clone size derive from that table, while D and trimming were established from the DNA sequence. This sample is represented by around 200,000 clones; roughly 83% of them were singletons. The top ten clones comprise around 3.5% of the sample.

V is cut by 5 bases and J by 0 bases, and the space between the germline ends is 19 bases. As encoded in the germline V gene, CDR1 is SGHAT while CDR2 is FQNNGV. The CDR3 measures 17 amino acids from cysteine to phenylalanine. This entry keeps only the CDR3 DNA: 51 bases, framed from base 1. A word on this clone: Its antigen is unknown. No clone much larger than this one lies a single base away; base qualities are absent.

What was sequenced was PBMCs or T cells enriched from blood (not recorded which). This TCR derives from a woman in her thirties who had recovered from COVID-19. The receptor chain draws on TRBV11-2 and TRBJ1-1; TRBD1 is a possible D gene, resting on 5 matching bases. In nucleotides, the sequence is TGTGCCAGCAGCCTGCCCCCGGGGGGGACCATGAACACTGAAGCTTTCTTT. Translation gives CASSLPPGGTMNTEAFF.